The next 14 T cell receptor beta chains were all read from a single sample in a study of human T cells and chemical hapten exposure. In TCRdb, the RACE reads were re-called with MiXCR into one record per CDR3 protein. The profile shows some 74,000 distinct CDR3 sequences, 12% to 15% of them singletons. Regarding time point: pre-sensitization, week 0. Treatment here: therapeutic diphenylcyclopropenone sensitization with weekly scalp DPC. This material consisted of whole blood, taken in connection with sensitization to the hapten diphenylcyclopropenone (DPC). The receptors derive from a woman in her forties or fifties with alopecia areata. Some clones in this sample may be carry-over from other donors' samples.

There are a few counts of this clonotype. This chain connects TRBV20-1 to TRBJ1-1; possible D gene TRBD1, 5 bases. CDR1 is DFQATT, CDR2 SNEGSKA, per germline (reference sequence). The ends were cut back, 5 bases at V and 0 bases at J, with 13 bases in the middle. This CDR3 contains 14 residues. CDR3 sequence reads: CSAREGRLNTEAFF. Here the CDR3 DNA reads TGCAGTGCTCGTGAGGGACGGTTGAACACTGAAGCTTTCTTT.

In this sample, this clonotype turned up many times. The rearrangement joins TRBV5-1 to TRBJ2-2; D unresolved. Germline lookup yields CDR1 SGHRS and CDR2 YFSETQ. Trimming removed 4 bases from V and 0 bases from J, with 7 bases in between. The CDR3 length is 14 residues. Here the CDR3 DNA reads TGCGCCAGCAGCGTACGCGCGAACACCGGGGAGCTGTTTTTT. It is translated as CASSVRANTGELFF.

The chain is built from TRBV10-2 and TRBJ1-5, with TRBD1 matching 7 bases. Germline V gives CDR1 WSHSY, CDR2 SAAADI. J lost 6 bases, V lost 3 bases, and 8 bases had no gene match. The CDR3 runs to 15 residues. DNA for the CDR3: TGCGCCAGCAGTGATGGGACAGTAAGAAGTCAGCCCCAGCATTTT. Translating it yields CASSDGTVRSQPQHF.

At least ten counts were recorded for this clonotype. The chain recombines TRBV27 with TRBJ2-1; 9 bases align to TRBD1. Germline CDR1 and CDR2: MNHEY and SMNVEV (reference sequence). This CDR3 is built from 23 residues. V lost 6 bases to trimming and J lost 12 bases; unmatched junction nucleotides: 39. CDR3 DNA: TGTGCCAGCAGCGGTGCTACGGACAGGGGCCTTGTTTGGGGCGTTACTGACCGGCGGGCGCAGTTCTTC. Translation gives CASSGATDRGLVWGVTDRRAQFF.

The table lists this clonotype with a few counts. The chain joins TRBV29-1 to TRBJ1-2, with TRBD1 as a possible D gene (5 bases). This CDR3 comprises 11 residues. V lost 5 bases, J lost 5 bases, and 9 bases lay in between. Per germline, CDR1 SQVTM and CDR2 ANQGSEA. In nucleotides, the CDR3 is TGCAGCGTTACGGGGGGATATGGCTACACCTTC. It translates to CSVTGGYGYTF.

Ten or more counts support this clonotype. The chain uses TRBV3-1 and TRBJ2-7; D gene uncertain. The germline V gene encodes CDR1 LGHDT and CDR2 YNNKEL (reference sequence). Trimming removed 1 base at V and 0 bases at J, with 7 bases between. The CDR3 sequence is 14 residues long. CDR3 DNA sequence: TGTGCCAGCAGCCAAGTAAGGGACTCCTACGAGCAGTACTTC. Residues: CASSQVRDSYEQYF.

This sequence joins TRBV28 and TRBJ1-1; no firm D call. Germline values: CDR1 MDHEN, CDR2 SYDVKM. Trimming took 5 bases from V and 7 from J, leaving 11 bases between them. The CDR3 consists of 12 residues. The CDR3 DNA reads as TGTGCCAGCAGTACTGGGCGATTTGAAGCTTTCTTT. Protein: CASSTGRFEAFF. Complete variable domain (other parts from reference TRBV28 and TRBJ1-1): DVKVTQSSRYLVKRTGEKVFLECVQDMDHENMFWYRQDPGLGLRLIYFSYDVKMKEKGDIPEGYSVSREKKERFSLILESASTNQTSMYLCASSTGRFEAFFGQGTRLTVV.

This chain uses TRBV5-1 with TRBJ2-1; TRBD2 matches at 10 bases. V shed 6 bases and J 2 bases; nucleotides not matched to a gene: 8. Germline values: CDR1 SGHRS, CDR2 YFSETQ. There are 16 residues in the CDR3. The CDR3, as DNA: TGCGCCAGCAATCCGGGAGCGGGAGGGCCCTACAATGAGCAGTTCTTC. Protein product: CASNPGAGGPYNEQFF.

The chain carries TRBV11-2 and TRBJ2-5; D is undetermined. The CDR3 spans 16 residues. The V and J ends lost 6 bases and 1 base respectively, with 18 bases between them. Germline V CDR1 and CDR2: SGHAT, FQNNGV. CDR3 amino acids: CASSDGADRLQETQYF. Here the CDR3 DNA reads TGTGCCAGCAGTGACGGAGCCGATCGGCTCCAAGAGACCCAGTACTTC.

The chain has TRBV7-9 and TRBJ2-2, with 8 positions matching TRBD2. Looked up from germline, CDR1 is SEHNR and CDR2 is FQNEAQ (reference sequence). Trimming cost V 1 base and J 3 bases; bases outside gene matches: 7. The CDR3 runs to 17 residues. CDR3 coding DNA: TGTGCCAGCAGCTTAGAATATTTGCGGGAGGACACCGGGGAGCTGTTTTTT. Amino acids: CASSLEYLREDTGELFF.

This clonotype was recorded many times. This rearrangement joins TRBV20-1 to TRBJ2-1, with 10 bases that match TRBD2. CDR3 length: 15 amino acids. The J segment lost 8 bases and the V segment lost 6 bases, leaving 13 bases of the junction unmatched. Germline V gene data show CDR1 as DFQATT and CDR2 as SNEGSKA (reference sequence). The CDR3 reads CSAERSGRAGDEQFF. The CDR3 DNA reads TGCAGTGCCGAACGAAGCGGGAGGGCCGGCGATGAGCAGTTCTTC.

The chain links TRBV6-6 to TRBJ2-7; possibly TRBD1 for D (5 bases). Germline CDR1 and CDR2: MNHNY and SVGAGI (reference sequence). V shed 7 bases and J shed 0 bases, with 13 bases lying between them. The CDR3 extends over 14 amino acids. This CDR3 reads CASIPGAYSYEQYF. The CDR3 region has the DNA TGTGCCAGCATCCCTGGGGCGTACTCCTACGAGCAGTACTTC.

This clonotype occurred many times. The genes are TRBV12-3 or TRBV12-4 and TRBJ2-7, with D possibly TRBD2 on 6 matching bases. Deletions cut 4 bases from V and 0 bases from J, with 13 bases between. The CDR3 totals 15 residues. Here the CDR3 reads CASSSRDGSSYEQYF. The CDR3 DNA reads as TGTGCCAGCAGTTCCCGGGACGGGAGCTCCTACGAGCAGTACTTC.

The chain recombines TRBV6-5 with TRBJ2-1; 14 nucleotides agree with TRBD2. In germline, CDR1 is MNHEY, CDR2 SVGAGI. Losses at the gene ends were 5 bases for V and 2 bases for J; bases not matched to a gene: 11. The CDR3 runs to 19 residues. CDR3 region: CASSLNAGTSGRPYNEQFF. In DNA, the CDR3 is TGTGCCAGCAGTCTCAACGCCGGGACTAGCGGGAGACCCTACAATGAGCAGTTCTTC.